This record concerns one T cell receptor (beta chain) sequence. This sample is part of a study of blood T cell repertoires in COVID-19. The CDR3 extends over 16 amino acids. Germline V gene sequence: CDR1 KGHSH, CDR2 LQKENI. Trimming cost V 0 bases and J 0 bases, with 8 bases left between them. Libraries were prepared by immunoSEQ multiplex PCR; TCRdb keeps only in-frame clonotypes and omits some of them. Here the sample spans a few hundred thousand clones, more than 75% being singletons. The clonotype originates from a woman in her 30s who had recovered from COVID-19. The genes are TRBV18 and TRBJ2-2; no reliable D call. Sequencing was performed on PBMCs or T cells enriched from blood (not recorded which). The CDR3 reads CASSPPAQTNTGELFF. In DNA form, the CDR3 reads TGTGCCAGCTCACCACCGGCCCAGACGAACACCGGGGAGCTGTTTTTT. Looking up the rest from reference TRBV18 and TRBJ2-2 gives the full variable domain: NAGVMQNPRHLVRRRGQEARLRCSPMKGHSHVYWYRQLPEEGLKFMVYLQKENIIDESGMPKERFSAEFPKEGPSILRIQQVVRGDSAAYFCASSPPAQTNTGELFFGEGSRLTVL.